This T cell receptor (beta chain) appears in the sequencing data of a study of T cells after yellow fever vaccination. For the study at large: With SMART-Seq v4 Ultra Low Input, the fractions containing low cell numbers were prepared. Study-level points and caveats: Just a small share of clonotypes turned up in the CD4 compartment as well as the CD8 compartment.

5'RACE template switching added a universal primer site and UMIs to TCR cDNA. TCRdb independently ran MiXCR on the 5' RACE reads; one entry per CDR3 protein. This table holds about 350,000 distinct CDR3 sequences, over 4% found once. V lost 3 bases to trimming and J lost 6 bases; unmatched junction nucleotides: 12. There are 17 residues in the CDR3. The germline V gene encodes CDR1 LGHNA and CDR2 YNFKEQ. This clonotype was observed at least ten times. What it binds is unknown. The rearrangement links TRBV4-2 to TRBJ2-3; 10 bases fit TRBD1. The sample consisted of PBMCs, taken 5 days after the yellow fever booster vaccination. This receptor was identified in a man between 18 and 29 years old who received the YFV17D yellow fever vaccine. The CDR3 DNA is TGTGCCAGCAGCCATATCGCAGACAGGGGGCAGGGCGATACGCAGTATTTT. Translated: CASSHIADRGQGDTQYF.